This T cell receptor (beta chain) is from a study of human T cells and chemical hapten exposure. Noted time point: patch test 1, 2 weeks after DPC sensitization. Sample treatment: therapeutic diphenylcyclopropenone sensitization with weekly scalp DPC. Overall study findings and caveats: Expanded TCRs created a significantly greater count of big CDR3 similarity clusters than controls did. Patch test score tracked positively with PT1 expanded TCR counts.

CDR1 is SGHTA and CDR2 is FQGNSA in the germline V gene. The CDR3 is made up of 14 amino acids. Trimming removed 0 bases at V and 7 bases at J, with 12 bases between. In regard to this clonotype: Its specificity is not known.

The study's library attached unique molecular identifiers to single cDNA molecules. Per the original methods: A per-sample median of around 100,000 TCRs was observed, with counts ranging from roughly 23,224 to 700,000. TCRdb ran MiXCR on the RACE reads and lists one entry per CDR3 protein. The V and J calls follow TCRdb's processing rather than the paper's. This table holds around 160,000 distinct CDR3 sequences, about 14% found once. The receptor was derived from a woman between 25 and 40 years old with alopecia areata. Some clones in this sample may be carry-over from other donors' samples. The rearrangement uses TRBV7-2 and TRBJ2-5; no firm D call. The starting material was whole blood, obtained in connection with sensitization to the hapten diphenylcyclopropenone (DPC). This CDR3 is CASSLAPAPGTQYF. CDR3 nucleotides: TGTGCCAGCAGCTTAGCGCCGGCGCCTGGGACCCAGTACTTC.